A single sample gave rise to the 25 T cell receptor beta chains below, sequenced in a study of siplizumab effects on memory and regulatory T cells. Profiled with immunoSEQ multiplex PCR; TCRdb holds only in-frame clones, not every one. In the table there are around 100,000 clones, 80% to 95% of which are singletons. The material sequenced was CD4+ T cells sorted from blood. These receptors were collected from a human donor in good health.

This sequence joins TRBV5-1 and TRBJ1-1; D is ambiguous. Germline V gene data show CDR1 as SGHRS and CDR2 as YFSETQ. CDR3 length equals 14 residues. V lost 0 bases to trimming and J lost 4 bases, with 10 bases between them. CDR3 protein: CASSLEGRGTEAFF. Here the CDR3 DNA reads TGCGCCAGCAGCTTGGAGGGCCGGGGCACTGAAGCTTTCTTT.

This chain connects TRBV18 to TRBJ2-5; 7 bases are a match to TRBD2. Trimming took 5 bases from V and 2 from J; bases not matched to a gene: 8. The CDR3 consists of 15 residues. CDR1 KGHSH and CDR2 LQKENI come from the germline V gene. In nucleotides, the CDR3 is TGTGCCAGCTCATCCCGGGGGACTACTCAAGAGACCCAGTACTTC. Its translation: CASSSRGTTQETQYF. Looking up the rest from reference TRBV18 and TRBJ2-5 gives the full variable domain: NAGVMQNPRHLVRRRGQEARLRCSPMKGHSHVYWYRQLPEEGLKFMVYLQKENIIDESGMPKERFSAEFPKEGPSILRIQQVVRGDSAAYFCASSSRGTTQETQYFGPGTRLLVL.

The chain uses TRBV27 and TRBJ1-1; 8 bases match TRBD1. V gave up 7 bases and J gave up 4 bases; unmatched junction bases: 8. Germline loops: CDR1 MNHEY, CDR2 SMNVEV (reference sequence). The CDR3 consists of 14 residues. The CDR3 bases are TGTGCCAGCAAAATAGACAGGGGAGGCACTGAAGCTTTCTTT. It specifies CASKIDRGGTEAFF.

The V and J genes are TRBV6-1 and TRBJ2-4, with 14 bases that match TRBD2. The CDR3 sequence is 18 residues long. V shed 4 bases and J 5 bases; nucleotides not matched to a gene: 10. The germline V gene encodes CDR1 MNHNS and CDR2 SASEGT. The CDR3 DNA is TGTGCCAGCAGTGCATCCGGGACTAGCGGGAGAGGTGAAAACATTCAGTACTTC. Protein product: CASSASGTSGRGENIQYF.

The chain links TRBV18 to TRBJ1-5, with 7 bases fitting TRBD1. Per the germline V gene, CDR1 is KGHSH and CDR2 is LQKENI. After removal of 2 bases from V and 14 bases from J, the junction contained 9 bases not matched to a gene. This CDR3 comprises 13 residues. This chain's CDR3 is CASSPFRDSLKHF. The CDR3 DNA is TGTGCCAGCTCACCATTCCGGGACAGCCTAAAGCATTTT.

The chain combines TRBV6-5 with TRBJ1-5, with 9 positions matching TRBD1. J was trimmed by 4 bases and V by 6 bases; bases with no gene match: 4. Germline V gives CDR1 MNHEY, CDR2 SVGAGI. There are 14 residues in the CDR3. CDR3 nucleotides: TGTGCCAGCAGCCGGGACAGGGCAAATCAGCCCCAGCATTTT. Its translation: CASSRDRANQPQHF.

The CDR3 sequence: CASSWEEQVRTGELFF. Here the CDR3 DNA reads TGTGCCAGCAGCTGGGAGGAACAGGTCCGCACCGGGGAGCTGTTTTTT. The V gene is TRBV7-9, the J gene TRBJ2-2; possible D gene TRBD2, 6 bases. The CDR3 totals 16 residues. Trimming took 4 bases from V and 4 from J, leaving 16 bases between them. The germline V gene has CDR1 SEHNR and CDR2 FQNEAQ (reference sequence).

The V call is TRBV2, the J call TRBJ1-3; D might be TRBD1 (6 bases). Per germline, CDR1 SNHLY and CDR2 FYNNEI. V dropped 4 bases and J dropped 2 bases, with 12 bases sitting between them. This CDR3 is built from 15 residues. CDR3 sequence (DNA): TGTGCCAGCAGTGTACAGGGTAATCCTGGAAACACCATATATTTT. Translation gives CASSVQGNPGNTIYF.

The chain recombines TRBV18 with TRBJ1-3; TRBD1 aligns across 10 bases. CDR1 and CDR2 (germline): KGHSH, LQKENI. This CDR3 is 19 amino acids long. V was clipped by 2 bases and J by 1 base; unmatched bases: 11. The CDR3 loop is CASSPSKAGQGQSGNTIYF. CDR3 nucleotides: TGTGCCAGCTCACCATCTAAGGCGGGACAGGGGCAATCTGGAAACACCATATATTTT.

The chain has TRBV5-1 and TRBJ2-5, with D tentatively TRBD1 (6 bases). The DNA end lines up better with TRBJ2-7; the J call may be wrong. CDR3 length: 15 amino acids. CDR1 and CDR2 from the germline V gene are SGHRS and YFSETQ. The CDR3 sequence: CASSVGTFTSYEQYF. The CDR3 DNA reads TGCGCCAGCAGCGTAGGGACATTTACCTCCTACGAGCAGTACTTC.

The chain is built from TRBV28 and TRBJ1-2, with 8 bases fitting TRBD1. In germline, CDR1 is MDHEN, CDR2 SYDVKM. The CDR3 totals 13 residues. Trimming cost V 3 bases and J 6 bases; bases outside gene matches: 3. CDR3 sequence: CASSLDRVDGYTF. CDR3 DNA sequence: TGTGCCAGCAGTTTGGACAGGGTGGATGGCTACACCTTC.

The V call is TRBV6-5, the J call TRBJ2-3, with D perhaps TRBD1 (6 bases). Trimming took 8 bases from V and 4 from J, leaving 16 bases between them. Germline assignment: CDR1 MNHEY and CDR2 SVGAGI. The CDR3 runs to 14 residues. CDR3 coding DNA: TGTGCCAGCTCCTATTCCAGGGGTGCAGATACGCAGTATTTT. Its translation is CASSYSRGADTQYF.

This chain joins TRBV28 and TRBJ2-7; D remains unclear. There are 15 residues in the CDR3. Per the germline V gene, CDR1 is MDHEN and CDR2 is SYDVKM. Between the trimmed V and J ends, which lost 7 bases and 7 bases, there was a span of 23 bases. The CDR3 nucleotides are TGTGCCAGCATCTCCGGCGGATATAAGGTGGGGGAGCAGTACTTC. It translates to CASISGGYKVGEQYF.

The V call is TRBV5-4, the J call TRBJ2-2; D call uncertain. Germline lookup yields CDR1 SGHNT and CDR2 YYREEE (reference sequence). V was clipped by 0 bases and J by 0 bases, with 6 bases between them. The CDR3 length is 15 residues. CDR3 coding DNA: TGTGCCAGCAGCTTGGGACAATCGAACACCGGGGAGCTGTTTTTT. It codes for CASSLGQSNTGELFF. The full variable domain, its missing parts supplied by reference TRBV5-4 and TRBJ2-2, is ETGVTQSPTHLIKTRGQQVTLRCSSQSGHNTVSWYQQALGQGPQFIFQYYREEENGRGNFPPRFSGLQFPNYSSELNVNALELDDSALYLCASSLGQSNTGELFFGEGSRLTVL.

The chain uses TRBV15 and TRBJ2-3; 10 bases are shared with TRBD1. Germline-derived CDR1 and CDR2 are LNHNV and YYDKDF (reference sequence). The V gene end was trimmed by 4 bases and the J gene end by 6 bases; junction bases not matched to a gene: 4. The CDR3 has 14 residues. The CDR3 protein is CATSTDRGRDTQYF. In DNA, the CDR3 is TGTGCCACCAGCACCGACAGGGGGCGCGATACGCAGTATTTT.

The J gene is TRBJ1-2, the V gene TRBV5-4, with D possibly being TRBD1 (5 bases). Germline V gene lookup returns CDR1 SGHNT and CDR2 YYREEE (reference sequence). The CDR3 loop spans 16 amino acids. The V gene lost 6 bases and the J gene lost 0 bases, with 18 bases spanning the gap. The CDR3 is CASNTGGIGANYGYTF. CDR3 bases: TGTGCCAGCAATACCGGGGGGATAGGTGCTAACTATGGCTACACCTTC. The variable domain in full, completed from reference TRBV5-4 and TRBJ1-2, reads ETGVTQSPTHLIKTRGQQVTLRCSSQSGHNTVSWYQQALGQGPQFIFQYYREEENGRGNFPPRFSGLQFPNYSSELNVNALELDDSALYLCASNTGGIGANYGYTFGSGTRLTVV.

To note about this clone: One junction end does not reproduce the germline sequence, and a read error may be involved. The CDR3 is CNVGDLYEQYF. The CDR3 bases are TGCAACGTTGGGGATCTCTACGAGCAGTACTTC. The chain carries TRBV29-1 and TRBJ2-7; D unresolved. This CDR3 comprises 11 residues. From germline, CDR1 is SQVTM and CDR2 ANQGSEA.

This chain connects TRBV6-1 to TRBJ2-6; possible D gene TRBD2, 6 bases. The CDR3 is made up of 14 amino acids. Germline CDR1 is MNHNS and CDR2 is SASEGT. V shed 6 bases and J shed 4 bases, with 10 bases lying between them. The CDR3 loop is CASREGKGANVLTF. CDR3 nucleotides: TGTGCCAGCAGGGAGGGTAAGGGGGCCAACGTCCTGACTTTC.

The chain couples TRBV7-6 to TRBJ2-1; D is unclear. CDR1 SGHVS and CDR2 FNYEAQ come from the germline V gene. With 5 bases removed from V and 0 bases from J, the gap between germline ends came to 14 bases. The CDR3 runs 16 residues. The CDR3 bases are TGTGCCAGCAGCACCAGTTCTACGAGCTCCTACAATGAGCAGTTCTTC. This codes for CASSTSSTSSYNEQFF.

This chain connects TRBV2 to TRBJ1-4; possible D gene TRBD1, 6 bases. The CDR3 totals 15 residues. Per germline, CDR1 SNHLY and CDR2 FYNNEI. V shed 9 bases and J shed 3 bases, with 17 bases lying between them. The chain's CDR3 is CASKSTGAANEKLFF. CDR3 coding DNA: TGTGCCAGTAAATCTACGGGGGCCGCTAATGAAAAACTGTTTTTT.

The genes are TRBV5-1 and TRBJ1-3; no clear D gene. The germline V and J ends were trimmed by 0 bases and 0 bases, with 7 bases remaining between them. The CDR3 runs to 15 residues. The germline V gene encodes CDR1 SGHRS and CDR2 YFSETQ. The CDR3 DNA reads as TGCGCCAGCAGCTTGGACGGGAGCTCTGGAAACACCATATATTTT. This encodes CASSLDGSSGNTIYF.

CDR3 bases: TGTGCCAGCACCCCCTTGCGGGCAGATTTATACGAGCAGTACTTC. Residues: CASTPLRADLYEQYF. The V gene is TRBV6-1, the J gene TRBJ2-7; D is possibly TRBD2 (5 bases). The CDR3 sequence is 15 residues long. Trimming left V 7 bases short and J 4 bases short, with 20 bases between. The germline gives CDR1 MNHNS, CDR2 SASEGT.

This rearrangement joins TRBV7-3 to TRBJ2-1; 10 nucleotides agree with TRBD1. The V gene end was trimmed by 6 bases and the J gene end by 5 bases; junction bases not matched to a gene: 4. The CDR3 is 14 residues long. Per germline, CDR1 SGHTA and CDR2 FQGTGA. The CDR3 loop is CASSPGQGHNEQFF. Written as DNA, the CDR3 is TGTGCCAGCAGTCCGGGACAGGGGCACAATGAGCAGTTCTTC.

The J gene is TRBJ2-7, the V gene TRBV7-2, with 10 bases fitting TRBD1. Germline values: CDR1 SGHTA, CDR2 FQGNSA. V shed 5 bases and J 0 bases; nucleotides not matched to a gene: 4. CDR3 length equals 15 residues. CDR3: CASSMTGGLSYEQYF. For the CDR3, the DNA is TGTGCCAGCAGCATGACAGGGGGCCTCTCCTACGAGCAGTACTTC.

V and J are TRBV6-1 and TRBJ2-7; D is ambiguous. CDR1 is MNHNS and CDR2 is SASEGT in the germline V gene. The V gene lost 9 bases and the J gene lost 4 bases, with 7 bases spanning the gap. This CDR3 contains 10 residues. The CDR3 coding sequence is TGTGCCAGTCTCCAGTACGAGCAGTACTTC. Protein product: CASLQYEQYF.